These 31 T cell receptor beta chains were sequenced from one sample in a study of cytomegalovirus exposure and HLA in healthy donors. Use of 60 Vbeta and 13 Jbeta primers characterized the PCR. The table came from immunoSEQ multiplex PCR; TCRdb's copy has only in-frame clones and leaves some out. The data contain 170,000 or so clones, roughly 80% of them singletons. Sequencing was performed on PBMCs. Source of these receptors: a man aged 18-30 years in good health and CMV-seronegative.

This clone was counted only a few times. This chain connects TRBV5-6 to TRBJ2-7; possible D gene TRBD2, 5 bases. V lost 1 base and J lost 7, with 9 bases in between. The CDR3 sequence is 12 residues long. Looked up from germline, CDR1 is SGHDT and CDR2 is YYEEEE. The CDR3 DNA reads TGTGCCAGCAGCTTGCTAGCTGGAGAGCAGTACTTC. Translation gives CASSLLAGEQYF.

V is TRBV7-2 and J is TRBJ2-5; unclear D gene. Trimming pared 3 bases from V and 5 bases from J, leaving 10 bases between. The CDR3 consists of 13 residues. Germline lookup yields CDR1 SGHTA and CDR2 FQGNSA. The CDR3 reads CASSFGKAETQYF. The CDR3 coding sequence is TGTGCCAGCAGCTTCGGTAAAGCTGAGACCCAGTACTTC.

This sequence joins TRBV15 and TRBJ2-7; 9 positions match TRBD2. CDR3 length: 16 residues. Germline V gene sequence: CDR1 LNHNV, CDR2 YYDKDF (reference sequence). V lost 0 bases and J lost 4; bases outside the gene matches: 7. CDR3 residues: CATSRDDAGGRYEQYF. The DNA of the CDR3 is TGTGCCACCAGCAGAGATGACGCGGGAGGGCGTTACGAGCAGTACTTC.

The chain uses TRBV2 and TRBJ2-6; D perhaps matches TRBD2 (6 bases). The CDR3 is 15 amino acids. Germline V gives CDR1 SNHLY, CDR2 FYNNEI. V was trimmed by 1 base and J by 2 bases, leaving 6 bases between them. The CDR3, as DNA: TGTGCCAGCAGTGAAGGGAGGGCTGGGGCCAACGTCCTGACTTTC. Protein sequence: CASSEGRAGANVLTF.

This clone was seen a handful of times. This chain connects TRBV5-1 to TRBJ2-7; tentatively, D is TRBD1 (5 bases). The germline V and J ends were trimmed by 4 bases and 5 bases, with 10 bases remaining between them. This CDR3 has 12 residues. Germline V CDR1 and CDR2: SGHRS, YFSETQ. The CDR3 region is CASSPTEHEQYF. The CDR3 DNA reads TGCGCCAGCAGCCCGACAGAGCACGAGCAGTACTTC.

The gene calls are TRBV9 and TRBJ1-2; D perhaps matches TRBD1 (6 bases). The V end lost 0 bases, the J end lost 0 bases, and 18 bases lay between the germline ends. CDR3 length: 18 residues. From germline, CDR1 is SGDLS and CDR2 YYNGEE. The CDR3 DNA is TGTGCCAGCAGCGTAGCAGGGGTTCCAGGAGCCACTAACTATGGCTACACCTTC. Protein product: CASSVAGVPGATNYGYTF.

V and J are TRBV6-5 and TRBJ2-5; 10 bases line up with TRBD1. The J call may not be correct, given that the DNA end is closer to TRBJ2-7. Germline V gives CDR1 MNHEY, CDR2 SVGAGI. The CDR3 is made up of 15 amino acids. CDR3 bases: TGTGCCAGCAGCTCCGGGACAGGGGTGTCCTACGAGCAGTACTTC. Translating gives CASSSGTGVSYEQYF.

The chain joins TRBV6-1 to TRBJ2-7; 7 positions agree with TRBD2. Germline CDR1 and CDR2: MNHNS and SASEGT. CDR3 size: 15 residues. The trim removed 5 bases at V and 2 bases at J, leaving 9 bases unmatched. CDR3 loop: CASSNVDSGPYEQYF. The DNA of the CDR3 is TGTGCCAGCAGTAATGTTGATAGCGGGCCCTACGAGCAGTACTTC.

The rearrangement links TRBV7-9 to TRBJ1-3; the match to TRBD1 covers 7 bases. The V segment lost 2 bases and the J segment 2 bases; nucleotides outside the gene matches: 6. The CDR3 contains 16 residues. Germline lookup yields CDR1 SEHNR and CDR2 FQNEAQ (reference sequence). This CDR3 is CASSLRRQGPGNTIYF. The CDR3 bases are TGTGCCAGCAGCTTAAGGAGACAGGGACCTGGAAACACCATATATTTT.

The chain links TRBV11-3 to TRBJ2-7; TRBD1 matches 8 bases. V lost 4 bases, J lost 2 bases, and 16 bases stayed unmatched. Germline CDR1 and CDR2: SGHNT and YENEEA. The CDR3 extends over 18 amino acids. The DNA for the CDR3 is TGTGCCAGCAGCTCCCTCGTTGTAGGGCAGGGGGCTACCTACGAGCAGTACTTC. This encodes CASSSLVVGQGATYEQYF.

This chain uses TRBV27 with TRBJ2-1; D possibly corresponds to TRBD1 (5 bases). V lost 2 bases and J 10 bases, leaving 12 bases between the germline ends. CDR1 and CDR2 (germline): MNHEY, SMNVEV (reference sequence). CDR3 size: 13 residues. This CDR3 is CASSLKQAWEQFF. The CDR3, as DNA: TGTGCCAGCAGTTTAAAACAGGCGTGGGAGCAGTTCTTC.

The CDR3 DNA is TGTGCCAGCAGCCCGGCGACGGGCTATGGCTACACCTTC. Its protein is CASSPATGYGYTF. V and J are TRBV7-9 and TRBJ1-2; no definite D call. Deletions cut 5 bases from V and 4 bases from J, with 11 bases between. The CDR3 sequence is 13 residues long. Germline V gives CDR1 SEHNR, CDR2 FQNEAQ (reference sequence). Full variable domain (rest looked up from reference TRBV7-9 and TRBJ1-2): DTGVSQNPRHKITKRGQNVTFRCDPISEHNRLYWYRQTLGQGPEFLTYFQNEAQLEKSRLLSDRFSAERPKGSFSTLEIQRTEQGDSAMYLCASSPATGYGYTFGSGTRLTVV.

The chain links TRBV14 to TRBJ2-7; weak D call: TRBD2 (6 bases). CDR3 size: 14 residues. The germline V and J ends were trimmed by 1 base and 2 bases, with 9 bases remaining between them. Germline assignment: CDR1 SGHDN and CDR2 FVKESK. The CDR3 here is CASSQGLGAYEQYF. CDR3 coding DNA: TGTGCCAGCAGCCAAGGACTAGGAGCCTACGAGCAGTACTTC.

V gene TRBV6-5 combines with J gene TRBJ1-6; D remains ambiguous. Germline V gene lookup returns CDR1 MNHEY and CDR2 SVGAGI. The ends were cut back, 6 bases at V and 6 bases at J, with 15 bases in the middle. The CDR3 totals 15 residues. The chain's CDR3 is CASSPPQRSNSPLHF. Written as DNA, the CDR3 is TGTGCCAGCAGCCCCCCCCAGAGGAGTAATTCACCCCTCCACTTT.

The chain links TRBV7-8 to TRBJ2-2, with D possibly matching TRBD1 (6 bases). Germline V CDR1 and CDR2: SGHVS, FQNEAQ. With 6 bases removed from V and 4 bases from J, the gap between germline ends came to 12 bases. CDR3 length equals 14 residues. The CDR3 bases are TGTGCCAGCAGTCCCTGGGGGCGCACCGGGGAGCTGTTTTTT. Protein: CASSPWGRTGELFF.

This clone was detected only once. CDR3 sequence reads: CASSISRTEAFF. The CDR3 DNA reads TGTGCCAGTAGTATCTCCCGCACTGAAGCTTTCTTT. J is TRBJ1-1 and V is TRBV19; no definite D call. Trimming removed 3 bases at V and 4 bases at J, with 6 bases between. The germline V gene encodes CDR1 LNHDA and CDR2 SQIVND (reference sequence). This CDR3 is built from 12 residues.

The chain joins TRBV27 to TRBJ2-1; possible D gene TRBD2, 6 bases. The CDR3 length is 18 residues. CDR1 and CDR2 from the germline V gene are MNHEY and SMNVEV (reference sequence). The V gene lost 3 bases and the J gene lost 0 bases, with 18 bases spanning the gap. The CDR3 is CASSFVPMGRSSYNEQFF. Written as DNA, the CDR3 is TGTGCCAGCAGTTTCGTGCCTATGGGGAGGAGCTCCTACAATGAGCAGTTCTTC.

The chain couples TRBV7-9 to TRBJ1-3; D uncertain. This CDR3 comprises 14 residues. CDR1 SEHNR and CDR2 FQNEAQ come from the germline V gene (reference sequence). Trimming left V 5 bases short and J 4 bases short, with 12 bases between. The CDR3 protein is CASSRAYPGNTIYF. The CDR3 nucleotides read TGTGCCAGCAGCCGCGCATACCCGGGAAACACCATATATTTT.

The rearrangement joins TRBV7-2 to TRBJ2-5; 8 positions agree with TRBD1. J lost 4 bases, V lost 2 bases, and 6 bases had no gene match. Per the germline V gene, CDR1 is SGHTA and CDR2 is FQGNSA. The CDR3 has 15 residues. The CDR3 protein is CASSLQDRARETQYF. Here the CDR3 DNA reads TGTGCCAGCAGCTTACAGGACAGGGCCAGAGAGACCCAGTACTTC.

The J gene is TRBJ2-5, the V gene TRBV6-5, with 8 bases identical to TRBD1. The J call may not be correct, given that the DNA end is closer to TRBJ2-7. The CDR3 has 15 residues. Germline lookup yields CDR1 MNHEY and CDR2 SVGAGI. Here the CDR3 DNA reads TGTGCCAGCAGTTACTCTCAGGGGGCAAGCTACGAGCAGTACTTC. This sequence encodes CASSYSQGASYEQYF.

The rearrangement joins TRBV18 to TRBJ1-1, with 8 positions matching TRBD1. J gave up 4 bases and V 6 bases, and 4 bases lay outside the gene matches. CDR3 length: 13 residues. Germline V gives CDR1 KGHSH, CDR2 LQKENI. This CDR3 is CASSSTGGTEAFF. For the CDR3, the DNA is TGTGCCAGCTCCTCCACAGGGGGCACTGAAGCTTTCTTT.

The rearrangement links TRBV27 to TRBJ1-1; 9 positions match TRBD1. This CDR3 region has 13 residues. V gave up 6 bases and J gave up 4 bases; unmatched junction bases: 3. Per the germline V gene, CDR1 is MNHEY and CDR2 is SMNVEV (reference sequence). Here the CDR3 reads CASRQGAGTEAFF. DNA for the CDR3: TGTGCCAGCAGACAGGGGGCTGGCACTGAAGCTTTCTTT.

CDR3 region: CASSQRLAGQKYQETQYF. The CDR3 DNA reads TGCGCCAGCAGCCAAAGGCTAGCGGGCCAAAAGTACCAAGAGACCCAGTACTTC. This chain connects TRBV4-1 to TRBJ2-5; 8 bases are shared with TRBD2. Losses at the gene ends were 2 bases for V and 0 bases for J; bases not matched to a gene: 11. The CDR3 is made up of 18 amino acids. Per germline, CDR1 MGHRA and CDR2 YSYEKL.

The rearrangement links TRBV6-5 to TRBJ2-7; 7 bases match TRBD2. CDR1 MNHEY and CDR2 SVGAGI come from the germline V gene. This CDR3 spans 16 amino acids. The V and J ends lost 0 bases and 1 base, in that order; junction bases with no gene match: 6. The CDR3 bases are TGTGCCAGCAGTTACTCGATAGGCGGGAGTTCCTACGAGCAGTACTTC. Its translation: CASSYSIGGSSYEQYF.

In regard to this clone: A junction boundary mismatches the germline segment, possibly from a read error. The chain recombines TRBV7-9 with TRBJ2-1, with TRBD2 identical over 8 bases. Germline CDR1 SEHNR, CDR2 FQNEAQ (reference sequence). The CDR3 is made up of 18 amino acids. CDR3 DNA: TGTTCCAGCAGACTGGGCGGGGTAGCGGGGTCGTCCTACAATGAGCAGTTCTTC. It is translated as CSSRLGGVAGSSYNEQFF.

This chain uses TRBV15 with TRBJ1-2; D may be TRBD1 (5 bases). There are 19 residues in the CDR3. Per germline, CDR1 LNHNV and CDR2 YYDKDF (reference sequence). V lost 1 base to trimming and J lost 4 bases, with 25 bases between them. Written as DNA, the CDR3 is TGTGCCACCAGCAGAGTTCTGTACCGCGACAGCCCCCCTATCTATGGCTACACCTTC. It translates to CATSRVLYRDSPPIYGYTF.

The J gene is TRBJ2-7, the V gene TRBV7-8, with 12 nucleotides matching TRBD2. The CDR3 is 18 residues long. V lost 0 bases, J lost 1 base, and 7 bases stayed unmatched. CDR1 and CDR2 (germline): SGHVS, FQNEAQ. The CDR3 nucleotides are TGTGCCAGCAGCTTAGCGCGACTAGCGGGAGTTTCATCCTACGAGCAGTACTTC. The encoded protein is CASSLARLAGVSSYEQYF.

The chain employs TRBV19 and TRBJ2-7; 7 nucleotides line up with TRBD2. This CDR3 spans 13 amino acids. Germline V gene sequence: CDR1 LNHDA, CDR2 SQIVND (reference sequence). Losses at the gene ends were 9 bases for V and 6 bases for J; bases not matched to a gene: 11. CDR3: CASSSGGLGEQYF. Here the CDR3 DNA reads TGTGCCAGCAGCTCGGGGGGATTGGGCGAGCAGTACTTC.

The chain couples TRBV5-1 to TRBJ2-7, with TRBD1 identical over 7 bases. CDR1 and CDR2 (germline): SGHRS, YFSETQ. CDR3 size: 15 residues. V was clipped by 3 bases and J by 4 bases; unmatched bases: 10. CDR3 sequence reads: CASSWGPGQPYEQYF. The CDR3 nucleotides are TGCGCCAGCAGCTGGGGGCCGGGACAGCCGTACGAGCAGTACTTC.

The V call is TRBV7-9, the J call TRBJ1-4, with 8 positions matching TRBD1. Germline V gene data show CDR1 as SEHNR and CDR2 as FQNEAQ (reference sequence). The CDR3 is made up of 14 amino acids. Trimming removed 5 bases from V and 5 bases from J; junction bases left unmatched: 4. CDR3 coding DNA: TGTGCCAGCAGCCCAGGGGACAGGAATGAAAAACTGTTTTTT. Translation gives CASSPGDRNEKLFF.

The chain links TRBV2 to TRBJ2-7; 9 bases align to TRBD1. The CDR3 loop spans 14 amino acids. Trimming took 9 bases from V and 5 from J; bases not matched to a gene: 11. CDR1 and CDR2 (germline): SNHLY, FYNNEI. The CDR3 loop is CARSSGTGRNEQYF. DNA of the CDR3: TGTGCCAGATCATCCGGGACAGGGCGGAACGAGCAGTACTTC. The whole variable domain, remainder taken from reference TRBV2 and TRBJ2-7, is EPEVTQTPSHQVTQMGQEVILRCVPISNHLYFYWYRQILGQKVEFLVSFYNNEISEKSEIFDDQFSVERPDGSNFTLKIRSTKLEDSAMYFCARSSGTGRNEQYFGPGTRLTVT.